This T cell receptor (beta chain) was identified in a study of technical replicates of blood from a few donors. The CDR3 runs 12 residues. The germline CDR1 and CDR2 sequences are LNHDA and SQIVND (reference sequence). V was cut by 9 bases and J by 2 bases, with 5 bases left in between. Here immunoSEQ multiplex PCR was the method, and the copy in TCRdb shows in-frame clones only, minus some. The data contain some 62,000 clones, about 88% of them singletons. The sample taken for sequencing was PBMCs. The rearrangement uses TRBV19 and TRBJ2-6; D remains ambiguous. This receptor was obtained from a human donor in good health. Some clones in this sample may be carry-over from other donors' samples. The chain's CDR3 is CASHTGANVLTF. In DNA form, the CDR3 reads TGTGCCAGCCACACTGGGGCCAACGTCCTGACTTTC.